A selection of T cell receptor beta chains follows, all from one sample in a study of blood T cells in healthy people across ages. TCRdb redid the calling of the 5' RACE reads with MiXCR, one entry per CDR3 protein. The repertoire consists of around 400,000 distinct CDR3 sequences, with about half occurring once and the leading ten covering around 49%. Sequences were obtained from blood. The source is a man in his sixties in good health. CDR3s include the opening cysteine and the closing phenylalanine or tryptophan. Clone size is stated in some rows and not others, as once, few, many or a class when expanded.

abundance	v_gene	j_gene	CDR3aa
NA	TRBV20-1	NA	CSRPDRGHEQYF
NA	TRBV6-2/TRBV6-3	TRBJ2-1	CASSYLGPNQGEQFF
NA	TRBV9	TRBJ1-1	CASSVGPRTGGWNTEAFF
NA	TRBV20-1	TRBJ2-2	CSARVDRRNTGELFF
NA	TRBV29-1	TRBJ2-1	CSVEGDGAGLFF
NA	TRBV3-1	TRBJ2-5	CASSLTSAGETQYF
few	TRBV7-9	TRBJ2-6	CASSHGGSGANVLTF
NA	TRBV11-1	TRBJ2-3	CASSKNTKGDTQYF
NA	TRBV3-1	TRBJ2-7	CASSAWGVYEQYF
few	TRBV7-2	TRBJ1-2	CASTRTGLNYGYTF
NA	TRBV5-1	TRBJ2-5	CAGSVGQGAQYF
NA	TRBV20-1	TRBJ2-7	CSARDPRGSSYEQYF
NA	TRBV2	TRBJ1-4	CASSERAPGSRGPNEKLFF
NA	TRBV28	NA	CASSADRDGEQYF
few	TRBV15	TRBJ2-1	CATSSGPSGSYNEQFF
few	TRBV6-5	TRBJ2-7	CATQAGPSYEQYF
few	TRBV4-2	TRBJ2-6	CASMGEGMRGANVLTF
once	TRBV12-3/TRBV12-4	TRBJ2-5	CASSQGFETQYF
NA	TRBV6-5	TRBJ1-2	CASSFSGLNGYTF
many	TRBV25-1	TRBJ2-4	CASTPGTSGRDIQYF
NA	TRBV6-5	TRBJ2-5	CASNPRTGAGETQYF
NA	TRBV30	TRBJ2-3	CAWSGDLRTDTQYF
few	TRBV7-2	TRBJ2-1	CASSLVKRGGSYNEQFF
NA	TRBV15	TRBJ2-3	CATRTQFTDTQYF
few	TRBV7-2	TRBJ1-5	CASSTSFAEQPQHF
few	TRBV20-1	NA	CSAAIRGWNNEQYF
NA	TRBV6-1	TRBJ2-3	CASSVTGPDTQYF
few	TRBV5-1	TRBJ2-5	CASSRGTSGLETQYF
few	TRBV20-1	TRBJ2-3	CSARPRGRGMRLDTQYF
NA	TRBV3-1	TRBJ2-7	CASSLRPGQGGYEQYF
NA	TRBV5-1	TRBJ1-4	CASSFSGAATNEKLFF